This T cell receptor beta chain was obtained from a study of blood T cell repertoires in COVID-19. The wider study: COVID-19 samples from acute and convalescent phases originated in the United States, Italy and Spain. In each case, the material was cDNA or gDNA derived from T cells, B-cell-depleted T cells, or PBMCs.

Seattle patients were enrolled during active infection and followed longitudinally. How the authors handled the data: Reference gene primer amplification gave nucleated cell count estimates. Sequencing was performed with immunoSEQ multiplex PCR; in TCRdb, only in-frame clones are kept and a portion is missing. V, J and clone size derive from that table, while D and trimming were established from the DNA sequence. This table holds around 160,000 clones, 80% to 90% found once. Per germline, CDR1 MNHEY and CDR2 SVGEGT. This CDR3 has 14 amino acids. V lost 5 bases and J 2 bases, leaving 12 bases between the germline ends.

The rearrangement uses TRBV6-2 or TRBV6-3 and TRBJ2-5; possible D gene TRBD2, 7 bases. Sequencing was done on a sample of peripheral blood. This clonotype was sampled from a woman aged 55-69 years with COVID-19, enrolled during active disease. The CDR3 bases are TGTGCCAGCAGTGCCGCGGGGGCACAAGAGACCCAGTACTTC. Translation gives CASSAAGAQETQYF.